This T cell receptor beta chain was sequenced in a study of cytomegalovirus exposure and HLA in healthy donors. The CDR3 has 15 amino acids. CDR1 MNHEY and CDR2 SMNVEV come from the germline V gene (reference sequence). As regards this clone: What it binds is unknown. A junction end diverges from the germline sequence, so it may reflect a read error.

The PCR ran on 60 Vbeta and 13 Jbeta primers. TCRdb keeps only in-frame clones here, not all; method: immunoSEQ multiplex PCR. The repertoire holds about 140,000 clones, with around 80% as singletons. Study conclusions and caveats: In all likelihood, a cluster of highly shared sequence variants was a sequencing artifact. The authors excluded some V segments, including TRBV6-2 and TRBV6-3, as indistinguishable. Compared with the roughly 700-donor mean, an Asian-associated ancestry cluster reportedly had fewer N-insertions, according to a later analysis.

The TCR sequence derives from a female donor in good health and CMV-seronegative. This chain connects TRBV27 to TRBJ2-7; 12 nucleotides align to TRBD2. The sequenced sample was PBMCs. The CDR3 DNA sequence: TGTGCCAGCAGTGTTCTAGCGGGAGGGTGGTACGGGCAGTACTTC. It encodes CASSVLAGGWYGQYF.